These 2 T cell receptor beta chains share one sample of origin, sequenced in a study of T cell responses to AZD1222 COVID-19 vaccine. The method was immunoSEQ multiplex PCR; TCRdb's version includes in-frame clones alone and lacks a portion of them. This table has approximately 170,000 clones, under 95% appearing once. Source: peripheral blood, taken 28 days after the second AZD1222 dose. The receptors stem from an adult who received the AZD1222 COVID-19 vaccine.

This sequence joins TRBV18 and TRBJ1-1; TRBD1 might be the D (5 bases). This CDR3 comprises 14 residues. Germline V gene data show CDR1 as KGHSH and CDR2 as LQKENI. Trimming pared 3 bases from V and 5 bases from J, leaving 13 bases between. This CDR3 is CASSPRSGWTEAFF. CDR3 bases: TGTGCCAGCTCACCTCGGTCAGGGTGGACTGAAGCTTTCTTT. The full variable domain, in which reference TRBV18 and TRBJ1-1 provide the parts outside the CDR3, is NAGVMQNPRHLVRRRGQEARLRCSPMKGHSHVYWYRQLPEEGLKFMVYLQKENIIDESGMPKERFSAEFPKEGPSILRIQQVVRGDSAAYFCASSPRSGWTEAFFGQGTRLTVV.

The chain recombines TRBV5-5 with TRBJ1-5; weak D call: TRBD1 (6 bases). The CDR3 runs to 17 residues. Trimming left V 3 bases short and J 5 bases short, with 21 bases between. Germline CDR1 and CDR2: SGHKS and YYEKEE (reference sequence). In DNA, the CDR3 is TGTGCCAGCAGCTGGGGGTGGGCGGGACATAACCATCAGCCCCAGCATTTT. This translates into CASSWGWAGHNHQPQHF.